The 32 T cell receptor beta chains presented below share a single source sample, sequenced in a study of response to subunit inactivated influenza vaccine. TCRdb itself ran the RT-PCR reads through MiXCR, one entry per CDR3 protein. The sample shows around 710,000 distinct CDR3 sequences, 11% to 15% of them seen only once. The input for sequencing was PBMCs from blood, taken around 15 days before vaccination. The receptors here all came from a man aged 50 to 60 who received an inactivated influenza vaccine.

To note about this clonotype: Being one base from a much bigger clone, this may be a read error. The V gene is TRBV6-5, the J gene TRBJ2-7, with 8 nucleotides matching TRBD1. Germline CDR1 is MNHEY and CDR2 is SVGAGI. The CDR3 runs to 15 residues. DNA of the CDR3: TGTCCCAGCAGTTACAAGGGCAGGGGGCGCTACGAGCAGTACTTC. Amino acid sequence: CPSSYKGRGRYEQYF.

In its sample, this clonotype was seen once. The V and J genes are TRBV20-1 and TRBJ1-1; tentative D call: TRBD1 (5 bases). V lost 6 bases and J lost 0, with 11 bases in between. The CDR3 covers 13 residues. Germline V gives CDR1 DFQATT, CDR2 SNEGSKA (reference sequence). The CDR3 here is CSAESRVNTEAFF. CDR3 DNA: TGCAGTGCGGAATCCAGGGTGAACACTGAAGCTTTCTTT.

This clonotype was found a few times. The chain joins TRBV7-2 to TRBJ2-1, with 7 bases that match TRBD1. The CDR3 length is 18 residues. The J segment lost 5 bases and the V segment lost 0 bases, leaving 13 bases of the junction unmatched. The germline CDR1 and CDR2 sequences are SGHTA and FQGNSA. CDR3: CASSLAPYKGTAHNEQFF. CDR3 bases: TGTGCCAGCAGCTTAGCGCCATATAAAGGGACAGCCCACAATGAGCAGTTCTTC. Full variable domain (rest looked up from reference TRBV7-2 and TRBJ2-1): GAGVSQSPSNKVTEKGKDVELRCDPISGHTALYWYRQSLGQGLEFLIYFQGNSAPDKSGLPSDRFSAERTGGSVSTLTIQRTQQEDSAVYLCASSLAPYKGTAHNEQFFGPGTRLTVL.

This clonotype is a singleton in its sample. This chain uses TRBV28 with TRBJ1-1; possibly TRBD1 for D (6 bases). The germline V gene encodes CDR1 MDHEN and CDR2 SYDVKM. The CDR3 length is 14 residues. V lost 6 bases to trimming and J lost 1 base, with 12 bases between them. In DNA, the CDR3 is TGTGCCAGCAGACAGGGAATGGCGAACACTGAAGCTTTCTTT. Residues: CASRQGMANTEAFF.

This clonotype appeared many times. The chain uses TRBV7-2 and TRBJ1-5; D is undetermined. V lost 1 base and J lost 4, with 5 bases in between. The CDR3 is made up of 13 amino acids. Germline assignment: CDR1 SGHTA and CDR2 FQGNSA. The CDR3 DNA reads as TGTGCCAGCAGCTTAGGGAAGAATCAGCCCCAGCATTTT. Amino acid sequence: CASSLGKNQPQHF.

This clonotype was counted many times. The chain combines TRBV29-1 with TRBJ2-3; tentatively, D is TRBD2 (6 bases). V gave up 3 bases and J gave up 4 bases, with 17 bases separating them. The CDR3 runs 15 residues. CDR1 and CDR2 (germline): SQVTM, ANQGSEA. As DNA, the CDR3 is TGCAGCGTTGAGGTGGCGGGAAGAAACCCAGATACGCAGTATTTT. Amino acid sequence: CSVEVAGRNPDTQYF.

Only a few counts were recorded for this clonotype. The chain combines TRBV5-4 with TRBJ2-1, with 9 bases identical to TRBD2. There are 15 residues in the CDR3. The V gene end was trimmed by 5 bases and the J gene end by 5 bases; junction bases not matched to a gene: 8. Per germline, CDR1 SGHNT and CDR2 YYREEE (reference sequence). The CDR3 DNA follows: TGTGCCAGCAGTCCACCGGGACTAGCTCACAATGAGCAGTTCTTC. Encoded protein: CASSPPGLAHNEQFF.

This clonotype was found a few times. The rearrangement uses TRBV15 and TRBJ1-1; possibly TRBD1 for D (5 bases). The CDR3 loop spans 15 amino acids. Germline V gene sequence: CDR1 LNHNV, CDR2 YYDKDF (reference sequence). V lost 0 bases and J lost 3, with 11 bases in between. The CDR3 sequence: CATSRDTGTDTEAFF. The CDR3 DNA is TGTGCCACCAGCAGAGACACGGGGACGGACACTGAAGCTTTCTTT.

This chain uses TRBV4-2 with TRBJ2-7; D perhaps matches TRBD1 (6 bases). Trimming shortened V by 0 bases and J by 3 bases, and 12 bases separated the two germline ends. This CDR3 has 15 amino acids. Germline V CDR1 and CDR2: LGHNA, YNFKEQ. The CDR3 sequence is CASSQDDRSNYEQYF. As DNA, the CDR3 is TGTGCCAGCAGCCAAGATGACAGGTCGAACTACGAGCAGTACTTC.

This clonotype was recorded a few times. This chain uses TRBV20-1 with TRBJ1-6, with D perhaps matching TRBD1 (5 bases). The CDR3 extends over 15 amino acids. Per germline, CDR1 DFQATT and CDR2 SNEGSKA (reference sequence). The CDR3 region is CTGSGDVRSNSPLHF. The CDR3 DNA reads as TGCACCGGGTCGGGGGACGTAAGAAGTAATTCACCCCTCCACTTT.

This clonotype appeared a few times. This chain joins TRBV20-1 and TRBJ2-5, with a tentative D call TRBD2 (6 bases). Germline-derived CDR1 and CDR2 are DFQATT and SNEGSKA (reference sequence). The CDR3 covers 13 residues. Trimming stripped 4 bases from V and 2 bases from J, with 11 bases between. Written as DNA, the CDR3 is TGCAGTGCTACCCAGGGACTTCAAGAGACCCAGTACTTC. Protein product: CSATQGLQETQYF.

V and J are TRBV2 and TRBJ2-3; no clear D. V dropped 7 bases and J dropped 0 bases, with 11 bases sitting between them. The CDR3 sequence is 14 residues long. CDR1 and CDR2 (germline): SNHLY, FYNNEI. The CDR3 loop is CASMTMASTDTQYF. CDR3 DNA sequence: TGTGCCAGCATGACAATGGCTAGCACAGATACGCAGTATTTT.

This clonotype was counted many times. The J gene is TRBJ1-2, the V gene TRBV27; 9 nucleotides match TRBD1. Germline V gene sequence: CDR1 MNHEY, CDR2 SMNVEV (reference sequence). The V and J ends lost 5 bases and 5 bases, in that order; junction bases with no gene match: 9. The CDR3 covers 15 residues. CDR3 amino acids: CASSPGRTGEYGYTF. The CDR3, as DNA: TGTGCCAGCAGTCCCGGGAGGACAGGGGAGTATGGCTACACCTTC.

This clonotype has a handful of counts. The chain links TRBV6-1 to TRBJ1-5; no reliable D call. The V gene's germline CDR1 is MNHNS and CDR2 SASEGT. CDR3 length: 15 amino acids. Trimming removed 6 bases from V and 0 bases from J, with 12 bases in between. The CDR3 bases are TGTGCCAGCAGCCGTGACGGAAATAGCAATCAGCCCCAGCATTTT. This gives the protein CASSRDGNSNQPQHF.

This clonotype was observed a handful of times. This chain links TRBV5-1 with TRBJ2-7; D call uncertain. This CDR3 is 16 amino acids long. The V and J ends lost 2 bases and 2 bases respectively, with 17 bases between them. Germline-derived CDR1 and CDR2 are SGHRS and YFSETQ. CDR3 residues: CASSFGSGPLTYEQYF. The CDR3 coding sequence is TGCGCCAGCAGCTTTGGTTCCGGTCCCCTAACCTACGAGCAGTACTTC.

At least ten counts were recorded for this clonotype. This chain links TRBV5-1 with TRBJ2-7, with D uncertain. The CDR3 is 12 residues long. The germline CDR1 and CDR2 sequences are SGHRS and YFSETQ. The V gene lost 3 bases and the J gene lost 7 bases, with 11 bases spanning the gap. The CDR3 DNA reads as TGCGCCAGCAGCTCCGGGTGGAGTGAGCAGTACTTC. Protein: CASSSGWSEQYF.

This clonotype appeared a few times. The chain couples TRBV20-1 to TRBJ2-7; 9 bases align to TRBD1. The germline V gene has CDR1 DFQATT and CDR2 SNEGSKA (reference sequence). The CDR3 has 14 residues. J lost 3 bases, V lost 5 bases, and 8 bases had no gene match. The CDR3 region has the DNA TGCAGTGCTCGGACCGGGACAGGGCTCTACGAGCAGTACTTC. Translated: CSARTGTGLYEQYF.

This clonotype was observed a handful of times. In DNA form, the CDR3 reads TGTGCCAGCAGTGGGGCTAGCGGGAGTAATGAGCAGTTCTTC. Translated, it gives CASSGASGSNEQFF. The chain links TRBV9 to TRBJ2-1; 10 bases line up with TRBD2. The CDR3 covers 14 residues. Looked up from germline, CDR1 is SGDLS and CDR2 is YYNGEE. V lost 5 bases to trimming and J lost 7 bases; unmatched junction nucleotides: 6.

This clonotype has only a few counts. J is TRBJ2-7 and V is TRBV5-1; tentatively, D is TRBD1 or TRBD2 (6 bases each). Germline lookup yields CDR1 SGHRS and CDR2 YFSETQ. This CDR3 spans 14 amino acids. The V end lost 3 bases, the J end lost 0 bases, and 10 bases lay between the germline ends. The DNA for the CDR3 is TGCGCCAGCAGCTGGGGGGCCAGCTCCTACGAGCAGTACTTC. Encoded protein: CASSWGASSYEQYF. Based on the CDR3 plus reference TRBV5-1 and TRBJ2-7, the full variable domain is KAGVTQTPRYLIKTRGQQVTLSCSPISGHRSVSWYQQTPGQGLQFLFEYFSETQRNKGNFPGRFSGRQFSNSRSEMNVSTLELGDSALYLCASSWGASSYEQYFGPGTRLTVT.

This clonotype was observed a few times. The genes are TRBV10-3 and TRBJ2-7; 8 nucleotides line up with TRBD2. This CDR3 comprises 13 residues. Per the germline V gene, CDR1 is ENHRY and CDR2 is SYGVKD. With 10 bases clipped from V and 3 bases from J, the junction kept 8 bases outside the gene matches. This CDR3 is CATISSGGYEQYF. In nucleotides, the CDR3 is TGTGCCACCATCTCCAGCGGGGGCTACGAGCAGTACTTC.

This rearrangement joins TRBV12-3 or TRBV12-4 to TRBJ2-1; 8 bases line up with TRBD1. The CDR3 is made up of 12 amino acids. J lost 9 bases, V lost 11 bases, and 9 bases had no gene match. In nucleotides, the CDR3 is TGTGCCGACGGGACAGGTGCGGGTGAGCAGTTCTTC. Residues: CADGTGAGEQFF.

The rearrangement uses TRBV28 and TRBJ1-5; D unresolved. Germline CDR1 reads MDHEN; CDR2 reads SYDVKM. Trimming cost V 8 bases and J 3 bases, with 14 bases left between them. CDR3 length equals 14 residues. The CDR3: CASQFRVLNQPQHF. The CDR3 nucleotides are TGTGCCAGCCAGTTTCGGGTCCTCAATCAGCCCCAGCATTTT.

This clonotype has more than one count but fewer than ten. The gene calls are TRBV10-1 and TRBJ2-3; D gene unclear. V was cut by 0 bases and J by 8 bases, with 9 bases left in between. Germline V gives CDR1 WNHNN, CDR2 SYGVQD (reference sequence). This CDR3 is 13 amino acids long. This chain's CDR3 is CASSESIMGTQYF. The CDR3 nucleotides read TGCGCCAGCAGTGAGTCGATAATGGGTACGCAGTATTTT.

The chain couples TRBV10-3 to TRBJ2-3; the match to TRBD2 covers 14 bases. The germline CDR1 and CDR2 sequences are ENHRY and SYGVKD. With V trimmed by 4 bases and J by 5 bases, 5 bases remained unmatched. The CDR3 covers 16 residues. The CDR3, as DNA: TGTGCCATCAGTGGACTAGCGGGGGGGCCAAGAGATACGCAGTATTTT. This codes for CAISGLAGGPRDTQYF.

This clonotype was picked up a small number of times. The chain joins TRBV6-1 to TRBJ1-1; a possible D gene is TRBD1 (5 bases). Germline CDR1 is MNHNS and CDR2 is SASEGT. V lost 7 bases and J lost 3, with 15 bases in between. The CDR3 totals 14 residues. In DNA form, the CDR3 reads TGTGCCAGCACGCCCCGCAGGGTCTACACTGAAGCTTTCTTT. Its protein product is CASTPRRVYTEAFF.

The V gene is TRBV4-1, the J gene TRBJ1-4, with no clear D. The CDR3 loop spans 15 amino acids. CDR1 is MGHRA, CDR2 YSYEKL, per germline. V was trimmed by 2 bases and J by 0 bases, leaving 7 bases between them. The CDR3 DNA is TGCGCCAGCAGCCAAAACCCTGCAACTAATGAAAAACTGTTTTTT. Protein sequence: CASSQNPATNEKLFF.

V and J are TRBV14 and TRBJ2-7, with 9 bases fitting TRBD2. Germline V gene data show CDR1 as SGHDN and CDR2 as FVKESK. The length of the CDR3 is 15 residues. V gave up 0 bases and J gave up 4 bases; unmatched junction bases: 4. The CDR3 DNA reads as TGTGCCAGCAGCCAAGATTGGACTAGCGTGTACGAGCAGTACTTC. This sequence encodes CASSQDWTSVYEQYF.

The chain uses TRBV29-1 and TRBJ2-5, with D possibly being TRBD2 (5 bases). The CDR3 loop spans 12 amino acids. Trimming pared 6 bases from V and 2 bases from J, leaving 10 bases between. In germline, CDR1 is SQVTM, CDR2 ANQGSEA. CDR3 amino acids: CSVAVGQETQYF. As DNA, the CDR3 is TGCAGCGTAGCGGTGGGGCAAGAGACCCAGTACTTC.

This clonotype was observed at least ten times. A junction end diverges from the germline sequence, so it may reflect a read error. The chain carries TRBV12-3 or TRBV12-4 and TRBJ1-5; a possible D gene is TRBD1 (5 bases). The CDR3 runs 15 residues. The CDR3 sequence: CASSIAGVNNQPQHF. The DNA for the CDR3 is TGTGCCAGCAGTATAGCGGGGGTCAACAATCAGCCCCAGCATTTT.

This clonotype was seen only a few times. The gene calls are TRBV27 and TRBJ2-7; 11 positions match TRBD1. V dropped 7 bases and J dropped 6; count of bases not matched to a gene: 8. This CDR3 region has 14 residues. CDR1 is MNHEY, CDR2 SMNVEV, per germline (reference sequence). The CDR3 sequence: CASTKGQGASEQYF. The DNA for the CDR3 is TGTGCCAGCACCAAAGGACAGGGGGCCTCCGAGCAGTACTTC.

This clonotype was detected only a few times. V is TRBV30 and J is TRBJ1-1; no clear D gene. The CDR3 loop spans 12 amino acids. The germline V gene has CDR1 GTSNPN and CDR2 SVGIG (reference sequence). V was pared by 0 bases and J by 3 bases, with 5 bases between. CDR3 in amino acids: CAWSVSHTEAFF. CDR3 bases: TGTGCCTGGAGTGTCTCGCACACTGAAGCTTTCTTT.

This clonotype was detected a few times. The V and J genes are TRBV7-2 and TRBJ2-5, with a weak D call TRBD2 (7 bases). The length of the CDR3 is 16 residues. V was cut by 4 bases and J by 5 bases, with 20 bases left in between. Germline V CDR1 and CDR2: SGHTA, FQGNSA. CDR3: CASSSLGRGWSETQYF. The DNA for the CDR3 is TGTGCCAGCAGCTCCCTGGGGAGGGGGTGGTCGGAGACCCAGTACTTC. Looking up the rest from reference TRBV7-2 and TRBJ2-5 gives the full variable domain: GAGVSQSPSNKVTEKGKDVELRCDPISGHTALYWYRQSLGQGLEFLIYFQGNSAPDKSGLPSDRFSAERTGGSVSTLTIQRTQQEDSAVYLCASSSLGRGWSETQYFGPGTRLLVL.